The text below deals with one T cell receptor beta chain. Its antigen is unknown. This specimen belongs to a study of blood T cells in healthy people across ages. Study results and caveats: Higher diversity and more naive CD4+ cells were features of long-lived donors, compared to aged donors.

Total RNA extraction produced at least 5 micrograms (per sample) for the study. With 5 bases clipped from V and 3 bases from J, the junction kept 3 bases outside the gene matches. This CDR3 spans 13 amino acids. Germline CDR1 DFQATT, CDR2 SNEGSKA (reference sequence). For the second PCR, which ran for about 6 to 12 cycles, a sample-barcoded 5' primer and a J-beta primer mix were used. Every molecule of cDNA carried a tag from a template-switch adaptor with 12 random nucleotides. Per sample, CDR3-containing paired-end reads numbered at least 3 million. TCRdb reprocessed the 5' RACE reads with MiXCR, giving one entry per CDR3 protein. The repertoire holds roughly 1,800,000 distinct CDR3 sequences, with less than 50% as singletons.

The sequencing sample was made of blood. This sequence originates from a woman between 40 and 55 years old in good health. The chain joins TRBV20-1 to TRBJ1-2; 10 nucleotides agree with TRBD1. CDR3 DNA: TGCAGTGCTCGGACAGGGGGGCACTATGGCTACACCTTC. It translates to CSARTGGHYGYTF.